This T cell receptor beta chain emerged from a study of Ad26.COV2.S vaccination and SARS-CoV-2 variants (dated by TCRdb to the early 2020s). Regarding the complete study: Vaccine-arm donors came from COV1001, a multicentre, randomized, double-blind, placebo-controlled phase I-IIa trial of Ad26.COV2.S in healthy adults. Trial participants were randomized into five groups of five, in which low-dose or high-dose Ad26.COV2.S was given once or twice, or placebo was given on both occasions. Dosing of Ad26.COV2.S was intramuscular, at either 5x10^10 or 1x10^11 viral particles, delivered as one shot or as two shots spaced 56 days apart. Investigators did not know the trial group allocation while performing experiments and assessing outcomes. A total of approximately 30 samples were included in the TCR-sequenced set, comprising 19 Ad26.COV2.S vaccine recipients, 5 placebo recipients and 8 SARS-CoV-2 convalescent individuals. The specificity and breadth of SARS-CoV-2-reactive T cell receptors after Ad26.COV2.S vaccination were assessed by TCRbeta repertoire sequencing.

The treatment or condition label, as the study defines it: around 19 received Ad26.COV2.S at low or high dose, single or two shots; 5 received placebo; per-sample allocation not given. Repertoires of vaccine and placebo recipients were sequenced from samples taken on day 63 after the first injection. Between 29 July and 7 August 2020, Cohort 1b enrolled fewer than 30 adults aged 18-55 years at one site in Boston, USA. Ad26.COV2.S consisted of a replication-incompetent adenovirus type 26 vector by which a prefusion-stabilized SARS-CoV-2 spike protein from the original Wuhan strain was expressed. Overall results and qualifications from the work: The authors noted that total T cell responses may have been underestimated by the TCR breadth and depth analyses. After vaccination, substantial breadth of spike-specific CD8+ and CD4+ T cell responses was reported. Spike-specific TCR breadth was higher in Ad26.COV2.S recipients than in placebo recipients (P = 0.0014). Vaccine and placebo recipients had comparable non-spike TCR breadth, which fits with the vaccine containing only spike. The study lacked the statistical power to compare responses across vaccine doses or regimens.

The immunoSEQ Assay was used to sequence TCRbeta CDR3 regions. After extraction, genomic DNA underwent amplification by bias-controlled multiplex PCR, followed by high-throughput sequencing. The original pipeline was this. To quantify the absolute abundance of every unique TCRbeta CDR3 region, sequences were collapsed and filtered. T cell fraction was estimated by normalization of TCRbeta template counts to usable DNA, with usable DNA being measured through amplification of reference genes present in all nucleated cells. Repertoire TCRs were annotated as SARS-CoV-2-specific by exact matching of V gene, CDR3 amino acid sequence and J gene to a known reactive TCR set. The reference SARS-CoV-2 TCR set was obtained from MIRA and was filtered for enrichment in COVID-19-positive ImmuneCODE repertoires, whereby public or cross-reactive TCRs were removed. Using the MIRA antigens, annotated TCRs were further analysed by specific ORF or by position within an ORF. Breadth was defined as the number of annotated unique rearrangements divided by the total number of unique productive rearrangements, and depth was defined as the summed frequency of the annotated unique rearrangements. TCR breadth was compared between groups using two-sided Wilcoxon rank-sum tests. As stored in TCRdb, this immuneACCESS dataset retains in-frame rearrangements with V and J assigned. A fraction of the clones does not appear; measured against another copy, unresolved V genes explain less than half of the discrepancy, and the remainder lacks a known reason. The D gene and trimming were derived from the DNA, and the V and J assignments and clone size from that table. The sample contains under 300,000 clones, roughly nine tenths of them found a single time. The ten largest clonotypes hold about 2.7% of the sample.

The CDR3 covers 13 residues, taking in both the cysteine and the phenylalanine. Only the CDR3 portion is preserved as DNA: 39 bases, with reading frame beginning at the first base. V is cut by 1 base and J by 12 bases, and the space between the germline ends is 14 bases. The germline V gene supplies CDR1 SGHTA and CDR2 FQGNSA. This clone has just one count. The specificity of this receptor is unknown. Base qualities are not provided; no much larger clone lies one nucleotide away. The chain couples TRBV7-2 to TRBJ2-3; the D segment could be TRBD2, given 7 matching bases. The sequenced sample was peripheral blood, obtained in a trial of Ad26.COV2.S vaccine versus placebo. The source of this sequence is a person between 18 and 60 years old who received the Ad26.COV2.S COVID-19 vaccine or a placebo. The nucleotides read TGTGCCAGCAGCTTAGGATCAGGGGACTACCAGTATTTT. Its coded protein is CASSLGSGDYQYF.